This passage covers 22 T cell receptor beta chains from one sample sequenced in a study of T cells in Graves' hyperthyroidism and ophthalmopathy. Amplification yielded TCR beta CDR3 regions, with RNA transcripts as the source. A set of HTBI primers served as the primers for a first-round RT-PCR of the TCR CDR3. TCRdb processed the multiplex PCR reads anew with MiXCR; each CDR3 protein has one entry. The data hold 600,000 to 800,000 distinct CDR3 sequences, with roughly a third observed a single time. Sequenced: blood. Receptor source: a woman between 35 and 50 years old with Graves' hyperthyroidism.

The chain links TRBV7-2 to TRBJ2-7, with 9 bases matching TRBD1. The CDR3 covers 14 residues. J lost 7 bases, V lost 3 bases, and 7 bases had no gene match. Germline V gives CDR1 SGHTA, CDR2 FQGNSA. The DNA for the CDR3 is TGTGCCAGCAGCTTGCGTATCGGGACAGGGGAGCAGTACTTC. It is translated as CASSLRIGTGEQYF.

In this sample, this clonotype turned up many times. This chain links TRBV11-2 with TRBJ1-1; maybe TRBD1 (6 bases). This CDR3 has 15 amino acids. Trimming left V 1 base short and J 4 bases short, with 13 bases between. Germline assignment: CDR1 SGHAT and CDR2 FQNNGV. In DNA, the CDR3 is TGTGCCAGCAGCTTAGCATTCAGGGGATCCACTGAAGCTTTCTTT. Protein: CASSLAFRGSTEAFF.

V gene TRBV7-8 combines with J gene TRBJ2-7, with 9 bases identical to TRBD2. J gave up 3 bases and V 2 bases, and 2 bases lay outside the gene matches. The CDR3 length is 14 residues. Germline V gene data show CDR1 as SGHVS and CDR2 as FQNEAQ. The CDR3 DNA reads TGTGCCAGCAGCTTACCTAGCGGGGTCTACGAGCAGTACTTC. Amino acids: CASSLPSGVYEQYF.

The chain combines TRBV7-6 with TRBJ2-5; possibly TRBD2 for D (5 bases). The ends were cut back, 5 bases at V and 1 base at J, with 14 bases in the middle. From germline, CDR1 is SGHVS and CDR2 FNYEAQ. The CDR3 runs 15 residues. The CDR3 region is CASSLNRLPQETQYF. The CDR3 DNA is TGTGCCAGCAGCCTTAATCGACTACCCCAAGAGACCCAGTACTTC.

The genes are TRBV7-9 and TRBJ2-3; TRBD1 aligns across 8 bases. With V trimmed by 8 bases and J by 0 bases, 13 bases remained unmatched. The CDR3 has 17 residues. Germline V gene lookup returns CDR1 SEHNR and CDR2 FQNEAQ (reference sequence). The CDR3 protein is CASSEPQGARSTDTQYF. The CDR3 DNA reads TGTGCCAGCTCTGAGCCCCAGGGGGCCAGAAGCACAGATACGCAGTATTTT.

This clonotype has ten or more counts. The chain carries TRBV20-1 and TRBJ2-5; 8 positions agree with TRBD2. The J segment lost 4 bases and the V segment lost 3 bases, leaving 4 bases of the junction unmatched. Germline V CDR1 and CDR2: DFQATT, SNEGSKA (reference sequence). The CDR3 runs 13 residues. Written as DNA, the CDR3 is TGCAGTGCTAGGGGTGCGGGAGGAGAGACCCAGTACTTC. It encodes CSARGAGGETQYF.

The rearrangement uses TRBV20-1 and TRBJ1-1; 9 bases map to TRBD1. The germline CDR1 and CDR2 sequences are DFQATT and SNEGSKA (reference sequence). This CDR3 region has 15 residues. Trimming at V came to 6 bases and at J to 1 base, leaving 9 bases not matched to a gene. In DNA form, the CDR3 reads TGCAGTGCCAACGACAGGGGGGGGCCGAACACTGAAGCTTTCTTT. This codes for CSANDRGGPNTEAFF.

This clonotype was observed many times. The CDR3: CASMMAGNTIYF. The CDR3 DNA is TGTGCCAGTATGATGGCTGGAAACACCATATATTTT. The chain has TRBV19 and TRBJ1-3, with no clear D. The CDR3 is 12 residues long. The V gene's germline CDR1 is LNHDA and CDR2 SQIVND (reference sequence). V shed 7 bases and J shed 2 bases, with 6 bases lying between them. The whole variable domain, remainder taken from reference TRBV19 and TRBJ1-3, is DGGITQSPKYLFRKEGQNVTLSCEQNLNHDAMYWYRQDPGQGLRLIYYSQIVNDFQKGDIAEGYSVSREKKESFPLTVTSAQKNPTAFYLCASMMAGNTIYFGEGSWLTVV.

The rearrangement uses TRBV2 and TRBJ2-5; TRBD1 aligns across 8 bases. Per germline, CDR1 SNHLY and CDR2 FYNNEI. This CDR3 region has 15 residues. Losses at the gene ends were 4 bases for V and 2 bases for J; bases not matched to a gene: 6. DNA for the CDR3: TGTGCCAGCAGTGGGACAGGGTGGGGTCAAGAGACCCAGTACTTC. Translation: CASSGTGWGQETQYF.

This clonotype was detected many times. This chain joins TRBV7-2 and TRBJ2-5; 13 positions match TRBD2. The CDR3 is made up of 16 amino acids. V dropped 5 bases and J dropped 3; count of bases not matched to a gene: 6. Germline-derived CDR1 and CDR2 are SGHTA and FQGNSA. The CDR3, as DNA: TGTGCCAGCAGCCCGAGGACTAGCGGGAGAGAAGAGACCCAGTACTTC. Its translation: CASSPRTSGREETQYF.

This clonotype was seen ten or more times. J is TRBJ2-2 and V is TRBV10-3; TRBD1 is a possible D gene (5 bases). This CDR3 is built from 16 residues. The V gene lost 0 bases and the J gene lost 3 bases, with 11 bases spanning the gap. Germline CDR1 reads ENHRY; CDR2 reads SYGVKD. CDR3 DNA: TGTGCCATCAGTGAGTCGAGGACAACTCACACCGGGGAGCTGTTTTTT. Residues: CAISESRTTHTGELFF.

The rearrangement links TRBV2 to TRBJ2-7; 10 bases align to TRBD1. The J call may be in error: the DNA end matches TRBJ2-1 better. CDR3 length: 16 residues. Germline V lookup: CDR1 SNHLY, CDR2 FYNNEI. This CDR3 is CASSEAGQGAYNEQFF. The CDR3 nucleotides are TGTGCCAGCAGTGAAGCCGGACAGGGGGCCTACAATGAGCAGTTCTTC.

The J gene is TRBJ1-1, the V gene TRBV7-9; D is possibly TRBD1 (6 bases). Germline-derived CDR1 and CDR2 are SEHNR and FQNEAQ (reference sequence). V lost 3 bases to trimming and J lost 5 bases, with 10 bases between them. CDR3 size: 13 residues. The CDR3, as DNA: TGTGCCAGCAGCTTGCAGGGGTTGACTGAAGCTTTCTTT. Translation gives CASSLQGLTEAFF.

CDR3 in DNA: TGCAGTGCTAGAGCTCGGGACTGGAGTGAAAAACTGTTTTTT. Amino acid sequence: CSARARDWSEKLFF. The chain uses TRBV20-1 and TRBJ1-4; the D gene is possibly TRBD1 (5 bases). The CDR3 has 14 amino acids. Trimming stripped 1 base from V and 7 bases from J, with 13 bases between. Per germline, CDR1 DFQATT and CDR2 SNEGSKA (reference sequence).

This clonotype has ten or more counts. The genes are TRBV11-2 and TRBJ2-7; D gene uncertain. The V gene lost 2 bases and the J gene lost 4 bases, with 12 bases spanning the gap. The CDR3 totals 14 residues. Germline loops: CDR1 SGHAT, CDR2 FQNNGV. The CDR3 DNA sequence: TGTGCCAGCAGCTTAAATCGACCTGAATACGAGCAGTACTTC. Translation gives CASSLNRPEYEQYF.

The chain has TRBV2 and TRBJ2-7; 7 bases line up with TRBD1. V lost 7 bases, J lost 0 bases, and 6 bases stayed unmatched. The CDR3 consists of 14 residues. The germline V gene has CDR1 SNHLY and CDR2 FYNNEI. The CDR3 sequence is CASKRGRSSYEQYF. In nucleotides, the CDR3 is TGTGCCAGCAAGAGGGGGCGAAGCTCCTACGAGCAGTACTTC.

As concerns this clonotype: This may come from a read error, since a much larger clone is one base off. The gene calls are TRBV19 and TRBJ1-6, with 9 positions matching TRBD1. The CDR3 has 15 amino acids. The germline V gene has CDR1 LNHDA and CDR2 SQIVND (reference sequence). DNA for the CDR3: TGTGCCAGTAGTAAAACGGGGACAGGGAATTCACCCCTCCGCTTT. Its protein is CASSKTGTGNSPLRF.

This clonotype was counted between two and nine times. The V gene is TRBV4-3, the J gene TRBJ2-7; 9 bases agree with TRBD2. Germline V gives CDR1 LGHNA, CDR2 YSLEER. The CDR3 has 15 residues. V lost 1 base and J lost 7; bases outside the gene matches: 8. The CDR3 sequence is CASSQGGRASGEQYF. CDR3 nucleotide sequence: TGCGCCAGCAGCCAAGGCGGGAGGGCCTCAGGGGAGCAGTACTTC.

This chain uses TRBV10-3 with TRBJ1-2; D is unclear. CDR3 length equals 12 residues. V lost 10 bases and J lost 4, with 13 bases in between. Germline V gene lookup returns CDR1 ENHRY and CDR2 SYGVKD. As DNA, the CDR3 is TGTGCCAGCTTCACGGGTCCCTATGGCTACACCTTC. It is translated as CASFTGPYGYTF.

The sample holds many counts of this clonotype. The V gene is TRBV7-3, the J gene TRBJ1-6; D remains unclear. The V end was cut by 2 bases, the J end by 7 bases, with 9 bases between. Germline CDR1 reads SGHTA; CDR2 reads FQGTGA. The CDR3 runs to 14 residues. CDR3 coding DNA: TGTGCCAGCAGCTTAGGACCTGGGAATTCACCCCTCCACTTT. Translated: CASSLGPGNSPLHF.

At least ten counts were recorded for this clonotype. This chain uses TRBV2 with TRBJ1-2, with D uncertain. CDR1 is SNHLY, CDR2 FYNNEI, per germline. The CDR3 runs 14 residues. V was pared by 6 bases and J by 4 bases, with 15 bases between. DNA of the CDR3: TGTGCCAGCAGCTATAGGGAACAGATCTATGGCTACACCTTC. Translating it yields CASSYREQIYGYTF.

This clonotype occurred many times. The V gene is TRBV2, the J gene TRBJ1-1, with D hard to call. Germline V lookup: CDR1 SNHLY, CDR2 FYNNEI. The CDR3 contains 14 residues. V lost 9 bases and J lost 1, with 15 bases in between. The CDR3 is CASRLRTGNTEAFF. The CDR3 DNA follows: TGTGCCAGTAGGCTACGGACCGGGAACACTGAAGCTTTCTTT. Drawing the rest from reference TRBV2 and TRBJ1-1, the complete variable domain is EPEVTQTPSHQVTQMGQEVILRCVPISNHLYFYWYRQILGQKVEFLVSFYNNEISEKSEIFDDQFSVERPDGSNFTLKIRSTKLEDSAMYFCASRLRTGNTEAFFGQGTRLTVV.